The present T cell receptor beta chain was sequenced within a study of spatial heterogeneity in lung cancer. TCRdb independently ran MiXCR on the 5' RACE reads; one entry per CDR3 protein. Among 10,000 to 15,000 distinct CDR3 sequences listed, about a sixth were seen once. There are many counts of this clonotype. CDR3 length: 14 amino acids. The germline V gene encodes CDR1 LGHDT and CDR2 YNNKEL (reference sequence). The V and J ends lost 3 bases and 4 bases, in that order; junction bases with no gene match: 4. Time point indicated: sample taken at primary tumor resection. The study sequenced unsorted whole RNA from tumor, nontumor lung or frozen PBMC.

V usage is TRBV3-1 and J usage is TRBJ2-3; the match to TRBD2 covers 7 bases. This TCR was sampled from a male donor with early-stage non-small cell lung cancer. The sample in question was PBMCs, obtained at surgery. The CDR3 reads CASSHLAVADTQYF. Written as DNA, the CDR3 is TGTGCCAGCAGCCACCTAGCGGTGGCAGATACGCAGTATTTT.